These T cell receptor beta chains were read from a single sample in a study of blood T cell repertoires in COVID-19. The table came from immunoSEQ multiplex PCR; TCRdb's copy has only in-frame clones and leaves some out. The data show hundreds of thousands of clones, with approximately 81% seen just once and around 19% held by the top ten. The source material was PBMCs or T cells enriched from blood (not recorded which). The origin of the receptors is a man in his forties or fifties who had recovered from COVID-19. Both conserved end residues are part of each CDR3. The D gene is left open where the match is weak. Expanded clones get a size class; other rows say once, few or many, or leave the size out.

CDR3 protein: CAWSGLAVYNEQFF; CDR3 DNA: TGTGCCTGGTCCGGACTAGCGGTCTACAATGAGCAGTTCTTC; V gene: TRBV30; J gene: TRBJ2-1; clone size: once; D gene: TRBD2
CDR3 protein: CASGDNRGTEAFF; CDR3 DNA: TGTGCCAGCGGGGATAACCGGGGCACTGAAGCTTTCTTT; V gene: TRBV6-5; J gene: TRBJ1-1; clone size: -; D gene: -
CDR3 protein: CASSVGRTNQPQHF; CDR3 DNA: TGTGCCAGCAGTGTAGGTCGGACTAATCAGCCCCAGCATTTT; V gene: TRBV2; J gene: TRBJ1-5; clone size: -; D gene: -
CDR3 protein: CASSRLTGSQETQYF; CDR3 DNA: TGCGCCAGCAGTCGATTGACAGGGAGTCAAGAGACCCAGTACTTC; V gene: TRBV5-1; J gene: TRBJ2-5; clone size: few; D gene: TRBD1
CDR3 protein: CASSTVGGGNYGYTF; CDR3 DNA: TGTGCCAGCAGTACTGTCGGGGGGGGAAACTATGGCTACACCTTC; V gene: TRBV28; J gene: TRBJ1-2; clone size: -; D gene: -
CDR3 protein: CAWSAGGAGGANVLTF; CDR3 DNA: TGTGCCTGGAGTGCCGGGGGGGCCGGTGGGGCCAACGTCCTGACTTTC; V gene: TRBV30; J gene: TRBJ2-6; clone size: -; D gene: TRBD2
CDR3 protein: CASSRGQGKSGANVLTF; CDR3 DNA: TGTGCCAGCAGTCGCGGACAGGGAAAGTCTGGGGCCAACGTCCTGACTTTC; V gene: TRBV27; J gene: TRBJ2-6; clone size: -; D gene: TRBD1
CDR3 protein: CASSLEMQGASGNTIYF; CDR3 DNA: TGCGCCAGCAGCTTAGAGATGCAGGGGGCTTCTGGAAACACCATATATTTT; V gene: TRBV5-1; J gene: TRBJ1-3; clone size: few; D gene: TRBD1
CDR3 protein: CASITTRTSGRVTDTQYF; CDR3 DNA: TGCGCCAGCATAACTACCCGGACTAGCGGGAGGGTGACAGATACGCAGTATTTT; V gene: TRBV10-1; J gene: TRBJ2-3; clone size: -; D gene: TRBD2
CDR3 protein: CASSSPTGFFGYTF; CDR3 DNA: TGTGCCAGCAGCTCCCCGACAGGATTTTTTGGCTACACCTTC; V gene: TRBV5-4; J gene: TRBJ1-2; clone size: -; D gene: -
CDR3 protein: CATNLGGATEAFF; CDR3 DNA: TGTGCCACCAACCTGGGGGGGGCCACTGAAGCTTTCTTT; V gene: TRBV19; J gene: TRBJ1-1; clone size: -; D gene: -
CDR3 protein: CASSLFPGVAEPYNEQFF; CDR3 DNA: TGTGCCAGCAGTTTATTCCCGGGGGTAGCGGAACCCTACAATGAGCAGTTCTTC; V gene: TRBV27; J gene: TRBJ2-1; clone size: -; D gene: -
CDR3 protein: CASSPPSREGSRTDTQYF; CDR3 DNA: TGTGCCAGCTCACCACCGAGCCGGGAGGGCAGTCGGACAGATACGCAGTATTTT; V gene: TRBV18; J gene: TRBJ2-3; clone size: -; D gene: TRBD2
CDR3 protein: CASSLRAGAYNEQFF; CDR3 DNA: TGTGCTAGCAGCTTAAGGGCGGGAGCCTACAATGAGCAGTTCTTC; V gene: TRBV7-7; J gene: TRBJ2-1; clone size: -; D gene: TRBD2
CDR3 protein: CASSLEPGQGRFEAFF; CDR3 DNA: TGTGCCAGCAGCTTGGAGCCGGGACAGGGGAGATTTGAAGCTTTCTTT; V gene: TRBV5-5; J gene: TRBJ1-1; clone size: -; D gene: TRBD1
CDR3 protein: CASSLDRVRSPLHF; CDR3 DNA: TGTGCCAGCAGCTTGGACAGGGTTAGATCACCCCTCCACTTT; V gene: TRBV5-4; J gene: TRBJ1-6; clone size: -; D gene: -
CDR3 protein: CASGGAGNTIYF; CDR3 DNA: TGTGCCAGCGGAGGGGCTGGAAACACCATATATTTT; V gene: TRBV7-9; J gene: TRBJ1-3; clone size: -; D gene: -
CDR3 protein: CATSDGGSNSPLHF; CDR3 DNA: TGTGCCACCAGTGATGGCGGGTCTAATTCACCCCTCCACTTT; V gene: TRBV24-1; J gene: TRBJ1-6; clone size: -; D gene: -
CDR3 protein: CASSPTDNEQFF; CDR3 DNA: TGTGCCAGCAGCCCCACAGACAATGAGCAGTTCTTC; V gene: TRBV6-2/TRBV6-3; J gene: TRBJ2-1; clone size: -; D gene: -
CDR3 protein: CASSRTASWNTGELFF; CDR3 DNA: TGTGCCAGCAGCCGGACAGCATCTTGGAACACCGGGGAGCTGTTTTTT; V gene: TRBV2; J gene: TRBJ2-2; clone size: once; D gene: -
CDR3 protein: CASSLWGEIQDEQFF; CDR3 DNA: TGCGCCAGCAGCTTGTGGGGGGAGATCCAGGATGAGCAGTTCTTC; V gene: TRBV5-1; J gene: TRBJ2-1; clone size: -; D gene: -
CDR3 protein: CATSRDLPSGSTDTQYF; CDR3 DNA: TGTGCCACCAGCAGAGATCTTCCGAGCGGGAGCACAGATACGCAGTATTTT; V gene: TRBV15; J gene: TRBJ2-3; clone size: -; D gene: -
CDR3 protein: CASSLEPGVTEAFF; CDR3 DNA: TGTGCCAGCAGCTTAGAGCCGGGGGTGACTGAAGCTTTCTTT; V gene: TRBV7-3; J gene: TRBJ1-1; clone size: few; D gene: -
CDR3 protein: CASSLQPRQGRYTF; CDR3 DNA: TGTGCCAGCAGTCTACAGCCCCGACAGGGCCGCTACACCTTC; V gene: TRBV6-2/TRBV6-3; J gene: TRBJ1-2; clone size: -; D gene: TRBD1
CDR3 protein: CASSLQGGDSPLHF; CDR3 DNA: TGTGCCAGCAGCCTACAGGGAGGGGATTCACCCCTCCACTTT; V gene: TRBV6-4; J gene: TRBJ1-6; clone size: once; D gene: -
CDR3 protein: CASSADGDTEAFF; CDR3 DNA: TGCGCCAGCAGTGCAGACGGGGACACTGAAGCTTTCTTT; V gene: TRBV5-1; J gene: TRBJ1-1; clone size: -; D gene: -
CDR3 protein: CASSLFLSTGELFF; CDR3 DNA: TGTGCCAGCAGTTTATTCTTATCCACCGGGGAGCTGTTTTTT; V gene: TRBV28; J gene: TRBJ2-2; clone size: -; D gene: -
CDR3 protein: CASSFAGNSGNTIYF; CDR3 DNA: TGTGCCAGCAGCTTCGCAGGGAACTCTGGAAACACCATATATTTT; V gene: TRBV5-4; J gene: TRBJ1-3; clone size: -; D gene: -
CDR3 protein: CASSWTGTTDTQYF; CDR3 DNA: TGTGCCAGCAGTTGGACAGGGACCACAGATACGCAGTATTTT; V gene: TRBV7-3; J gene: TRBJ2-3; clone size: -; D gene: TRBD1
CDR3 protein: CASSLGGSGGYNEQFF; CDR3 DNA: TGTGCCAGCAGCTTGGGGGGTAGCGGGGGATACAATGAGCAGTTCTTC; V gene: TRBV5-4; J gene: TRBJ2-1; clone size: -; D gene: TRBD2
CDR3 protein: CASSEVSNQPQHF; CDR3 DNA: TGTGCCAGCTCAGAGGTTAGCAATCAGCCCCAGCATTTT; V gene: TRBV18; J gene: TRBJ1-5; clone size: -; D gene: -
CDR3 protein: CASSHRGSSYNSPLHF; CDR3 DNA: TGTGCCAGCAGCCACAGGGGTTCCTCCTATAATTCACCCCTCCACTTT; V gene: TRBV11-3; J gene: TRBJ1-6; clone size: -; D gene: TRBD1
CDR3 protein: CAWTSVTGGGYGYTF; CDR3 DNA: TGTGCCTGGACATCGGTGACAGGGGGTGGGTATGGCTACACCTTC; V gene: TRBV30; J gene: TRBJ1-2; clone size: -; D gene: TRBD1
CDR3 protein: CASSTLQGAYGEKLFF; CDR3 DNA: TGTGCCAGCAGCACCCTTCAGGGGGCGTATGGCGAAAAACTGTTTTTT; V gene: TRBV7-9; J gene: TRBJ1-4; clone size: -; D gene: TRBD1
CDR3 protein: CASRTSSGSTNEQFF; CDR3 DNA: TGTGCCAGTAGGACCTCTAGCGGGAGTACCAATGAGCAGTTCTTC; V gene: TRBV19; J gene: TRBJ2-1; clone size: -; D gene: TRBD2
CDR3 protein: CASSQVRNYGYTF; CDR3 DNA: TGTGCCAGCAGTCAGGTCAGAAACTATGGCTACACCTTC; V gene: TRBV27; J gene: TRBJ1-2; clone size: few; D gene: -
CDR3 protein: CASSDPGTSVDIQYF; CDR3 DNA: TGTGCCAGCAGCGATCCCGGGACAAGTGTGGACATTCAGTACTTC; V gene: TRBV9; J gene: TRBJ2-4; clone size: -; D gene: -
CDR3 protein: CASSFRQGTDTQYF; CDR3 DNA: TGTGCCAGCAGTTTTCGACAGGGGACAGATACGCAGTATTTT; V gene: TRBV6-2/TRBV6-3; J gene: TRBJ2-3; clone size: once; D gene: TRBD1
CDR3 protein: CASSGTSGSGANVLTF; CDR3 DNA: TGTGCCAGCAGTGGGACTAGCGGCTCTGGGGCCAACGTCCTGACTTTC; V gene: TRBV6-4; J gene: TRBJ2-6; clone size: once; D gene: TRBD2
CDR3 protein: CASTMISGQLTNGYTF; CDR3 DNA: TGTGCCAGCACTATGATTTCAGGGCAGCTCACAAATGGCTACACCTTC; V gene: TRBV2; J gene: TRBJ1-2; clone size: -; D gene: -